Following are 5 T cell receptor beta chains from one sample sequenced in a study of blood T cell repertoires in COVID-19. Sequencing was performed with immunoSEQ multiplex PCR; in TCRdb, only in-frame clones are kept and a portion is missing. The sample yields 300,000 to 400,000 clones, 85% to 90% seen once. Sequencing was performed on peripheral blood. The receptors come from a woman between 45 and 65 years old with active or convalescent COVID-19.

The chain has TRBV4-2 and TRBJ1-5, with a weak D call TRBD1 (5 bases). The CDR3 has 15 amino acids. The germline gives CDR1 LGHNA, CDR2 YNFKEQ. Trimming cost V 1 base and J 4 bases, with 11 bases left between them. CDR3 region: CASSQASRGNQPQHF. The CDR3 region has the DNA TGTGCCAGCAGCCAAGCTTCACGGGGGAATCAGCCCCAGCATTTT.

The chain recombines TRBV2 with TRBJ1-1; weak D call: TRBD1 (5 bases). This CDR3 is 13 amino acids long. The germline CDR1 and CDR2 sequences are SNHLY and FYNNEI. V was shortened by 5 bases and J by 7 bases, with 14 bases between the two germline ends. The CDR3 loop is CASSTDTNYEAFF. The CDR3 coding sequence is TGTGCCAGCAGTACGGACACAAACTATGAAGCTTTCTTT. Looking up the rest from reference TRBV2 and TRBJ1-1 gives the full variable domain: EPEVTQTPSHQVTQMGQEVILRCVPISNHLYFYWYRQILGQKVEFLVSFYNNEISEKSEIFDDQFSVERPDGSNFTLKIRSTKLEDSAMYFCASSTDTNYEAFFGQGTRLTVV.

The chain joins TRBV5-1 to TRBJ1-1; D perhaps matches TRBD1 (6 bases). Deletions cut 2 bases from V and 1 base from J, with 12 bases between. From germline, CDR1 is SGHRS and CDR2 YFSETQ. The CDR3 is made up of 15 amino acids. The CDR3 sequence is CASSLRTEPNTEAFF. CDR3 coding DNA: TGCGCCAGCAGCTTAAGGACAGAACCGAACACTGAAGCTTTCTTT. The full variable domain, with the rest looked up from reference TRBV5-1 and TRBJ1-1, is KAGVTQTPRYLIKTRGQQVTLSCSPISGHRSVSWYQQTPGQGLQFLFEYFSETQRNKGNFPGRFSGRQFSNSRSEMNVSTLELGDSALYLCASSLRTEPNTEAFFGQGTRLTVV.

This clone was detected a few times. This rearrangement joins TRBV2 to TRBJ1-2; no firm D call. The CDR3 loop spans 13 amino acids. With 1 base removed from V and 2 bases from J, the gap between germline ends came to 5 bases. Germline CDR1 SNHLY, CDR2 FYNNEI. CDR3 DNA sequence: TGTGCCAGCAGTGAAGTCCCAAACTATGGCTACACCTTC. Translating gives CASSEVPNYGYTF.

The V gene is TRBV29-1, the J gene TRBJ1-2; D uncertain. Looked up from germline, CDR1 is SQVTM and CDR2 is ANQGSEA. The CDR3 has 14 residues. V lost 3 bases, J lost 0 bases, and 11 bases lay in between. The CDR3 loop is CSVEVQLTNYGYTF. CDR3 coding DNA: TGCAGCGTTGAGGTACAGCTTACTAACTATGGCTACACCTTC.